The next 5 T cell receptor beta chains were all read from a single sample in a study of blood T cell repertoires in COVID-19. Clones were read by immunoSEQ multiplex PCR, and TCRdb kept only the in-frame ones, dropping some. The sample has under 250,000 clones, 65% to 90% seen once; the top ten hold roughly 1.7%. Sample: PBMCs or T cells enriched from blood (not recorded which). Receptors were obtained from a man between 40 and 49 years old who had recovered from COVID-19.

This chain links TRBV7-6 with TRBJ2-1; D remains ambiguous. CDR1 and CDR2 from the germline V gene are SGHVS and FNYEAQ. The CDR3 runs to 13 residues. The V and J ends lost 2 bases and 5 bases respectively, with 7 bases between them. Here the CDR3 DNA reads TGTGCCAGCAGCTTATATCCCCACAATGAGCAGTTCTTC. It codes for CASSLYPHNEQFF.

The CDR3 sequence: CASSFRQNLGQLNSYEQYF. The CDR3 coding sequence is TGCGCCAGCAGCTTCCGACAAAATTTGGGACAATTGAACTCCTACGAGCAGTACTTC. The chain links TRBV4-1 to TRBJ2-7, with D maybe TRBD1 (6 bases). Deletions cut 5 bases from V and 0 bases from J, with 26 bases between. This CDR3 region has 19 residues. Germline-derived CDR1 and CDR2 are MGHRA and YSYEKL.

V is TRBV19 and J is TRBJ1-1; no firm D call. CDR3 size: 14 residues. V was pared by 3 bases and J by 0 bases, with 8 bases between. Germline values: CDR1 LNHDA, CDR2 SQIVND (reference sequence). CDR3 protein: CASSIQVMNTEAFF. The CDR3 nucleotides read TGTGCCAGTAGTATCCAGGTCATGAACACTGAAGCTTTCTTT.

The chain is built from TRBV14 and TRBJ2-1; weak D call: TRBD1 (6 bases). Germline loops: CDR1 SGHDN, CDR2 FVKESK. The CDR3 sequence is 16 residues long. The V gene lost 4 bases and the J gene lost 0 bases, with 13 bases spanning the gap. Written as DNA, the CDR3 is TGTGCCAGCAGCCCACCGGGACAACTCTCCTACAATGAGCAGTTCTTC. The encoded protein is CASSPPGQLSYNEQFF.

The V gene is TRBV7-2, the J gene TRBJ1-4, with 8 bases fitting TRBD1. Trimming cost V 7 bases and J 7 bases; bases outside gene matches: 8. CDR1 is SGHTA and CDR2 is FQGNSA in the germline V gene. This CDR3 spans 14 amino acids. The CDR3 DNA reads as TGTGCCAGCACACCCGTACAGGGGGGTGAAAAACTGTTTTTT. Its translation is CASTPVQGGEKLFF. Drawing the rest from reference TRBV7-2 and TRBJ1-4, the complete variable domain is GAGVSQSPSNKVTEKGKDVELRCDPISGHTALYWYRQSLGQGLEFLIYFQGNSAPDKSGLPSDRFSAERTGGSVSTLTIQRTQQEDSAVYLCASTPVQGGEKLFFGSGTQLSVL.